This TCR beta chain was obtained from a study of blood T cell repertoires in COVID-19. Study at large: There were acute and convalescent COVID-19 samples, and they came from the United States, Italy and Spain. Nucleic acid was either cDNA or gDNA, and it came from T cells, B-cell-depleted T cells, or PBMCs.

The CDR3 spans 13 residues. Germline V CDR1 and CDR2: SGHVS, FQNEAQ. V gave up 4 bases and J gave up 7 bases; unmatched junction bases: 6. Original handling: Using reference gene primer amplification, nucleated cell counts were estimated. Using immunoSEQ multiplex PCR, the repertoire was profiled, and TCRdb retains in-frame clones only, with some absent. The V and J calls and clone size were taken over from that table, and D and trimming were inferred from the DNA. This sample carries a few hundred thousand clones, approximately 87% of them seen once, and the ten largest clones take 2% to 3%. This chain connects TRBV7-8 to TRBJ2-7; TRBD1 matches at 8 bases. The source of this sequence is a woman between 50 and 59 years old with acute or convalescent COVID-19. Material: peripheral blood. As DNA, the CDR3 is TGTGCCAGCAGCTCGACAGGGGCTACTGAGCAGTACTTC. Its protein product is CASSSTGATEQYF.